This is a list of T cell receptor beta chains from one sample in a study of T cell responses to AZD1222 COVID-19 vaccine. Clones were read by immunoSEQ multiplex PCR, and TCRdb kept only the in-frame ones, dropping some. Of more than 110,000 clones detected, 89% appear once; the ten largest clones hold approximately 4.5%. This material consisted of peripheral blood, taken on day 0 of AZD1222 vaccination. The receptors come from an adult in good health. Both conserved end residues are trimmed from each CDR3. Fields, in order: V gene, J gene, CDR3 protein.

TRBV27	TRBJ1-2	ASSTRNLRAGYT
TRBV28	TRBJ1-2	ASSKTRQGSYGYT
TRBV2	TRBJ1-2	ASSVAGQVYGYT
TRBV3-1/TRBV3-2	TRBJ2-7	ASSLKRGYMSSYEQY
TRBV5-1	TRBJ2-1	ASRIAGGVYNEQF
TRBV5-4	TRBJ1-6	ASSLVGGRDSPLH
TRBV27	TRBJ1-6	ASSFVSAPLH
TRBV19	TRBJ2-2	ASTRTDANTGELF
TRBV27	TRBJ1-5	ASSLRTGGQPQH
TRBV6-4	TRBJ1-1	ASSTGGMNTEAF
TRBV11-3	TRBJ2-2	ASSGGANTGELF
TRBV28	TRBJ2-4	ASSPETGANIQY
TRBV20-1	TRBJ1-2	SARLYGYT
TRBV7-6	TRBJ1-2	ASSLGDRAGGYT
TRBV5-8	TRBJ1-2	ASSFWGANYGYT
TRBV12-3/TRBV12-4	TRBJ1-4	ASSSPTGKLF
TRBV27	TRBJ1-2	ASSFEPGGNYGYT
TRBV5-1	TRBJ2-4	ASSFGRVQNIQY
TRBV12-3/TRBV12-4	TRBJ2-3	ASRERGTDTQY
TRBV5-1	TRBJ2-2	ASSLPVAGTGELF
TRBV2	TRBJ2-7	AKRTESYEQY
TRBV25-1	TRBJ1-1	ASSVRFQGVTEAF
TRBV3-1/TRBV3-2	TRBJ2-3	ASSQDRQVSTDTQY
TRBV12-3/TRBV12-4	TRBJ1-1	ASKGQLNTEAF
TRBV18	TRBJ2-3	ASSPGLAGVADTQY
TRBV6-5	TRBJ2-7	ASSYVGVVAAEQY
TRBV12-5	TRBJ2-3	ASGLHQRTDTQY
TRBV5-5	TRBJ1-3	ASSSSLGISGNTIY
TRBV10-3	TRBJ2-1	AISESPKLAGKVNEQF
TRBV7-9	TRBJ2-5	ASSLGSSRGGLQETQY
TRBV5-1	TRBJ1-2	ASTLAGTGTGGYT
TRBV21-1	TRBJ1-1	ASSNARGPEAF
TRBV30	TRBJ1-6	AWSQASNSPLH
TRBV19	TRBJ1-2	ASSPTERNGYT
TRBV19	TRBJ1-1	ASSRTLNTEAF
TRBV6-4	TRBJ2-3	ASSEGTSGGQDTQY
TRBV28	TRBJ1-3	ASSNYRYSGNTIY
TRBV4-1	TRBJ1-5	ASSQGPGYSNQPQH
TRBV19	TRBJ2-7	ASSIAGRPTYEQY
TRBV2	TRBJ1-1	ASSLTDVTEAF